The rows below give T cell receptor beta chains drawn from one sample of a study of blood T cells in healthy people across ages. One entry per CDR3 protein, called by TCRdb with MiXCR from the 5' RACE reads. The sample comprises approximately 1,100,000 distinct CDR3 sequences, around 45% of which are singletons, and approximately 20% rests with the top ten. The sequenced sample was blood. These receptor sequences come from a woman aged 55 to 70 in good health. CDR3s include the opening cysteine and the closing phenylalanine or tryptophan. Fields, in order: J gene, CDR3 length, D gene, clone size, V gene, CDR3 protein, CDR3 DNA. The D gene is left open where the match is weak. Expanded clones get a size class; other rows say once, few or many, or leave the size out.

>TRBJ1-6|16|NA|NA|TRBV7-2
CASSFGGSSYNSPLHF
TGTGCCAGCAGCTTCGGGGGTTCATCCTATAATTCACCCCTCCACTTT
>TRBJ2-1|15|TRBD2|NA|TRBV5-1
CASRSTSGPYNEQFF
TGCGCCAGCAGATCGACTAGCGGGCCCTACAATGAGCAGTTCTTC
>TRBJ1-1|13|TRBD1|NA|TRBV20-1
CSARDRGKGEAFF
TGCAGTGCTAGGGACAGGGGAAAAGGTGAAGCTTTCTTT
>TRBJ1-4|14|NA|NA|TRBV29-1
CSVEGGGDNEKLFF
TGCAGCGTTGAAGGGGGGGGGGACAATGAAAAACTGTTTTTT
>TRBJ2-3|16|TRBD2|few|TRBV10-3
CAISELAGGTPDTQYF
TGTGCCATCAGTGAACTTGCGGGAGGGACTCCAGATACGCAGTATTTT
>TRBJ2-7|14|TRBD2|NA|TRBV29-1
CSISGGGVFHEQYF
TGCAGCATCTCCGGCGGGGGTGTTTTCCACGAGCAGTACTTC
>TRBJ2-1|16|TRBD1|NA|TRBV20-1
CSARDRRDRGWNEQFF
TGCAGTGCTAGAGATCGTCGGGACAGGGGATGGAATGAGCAGTTCTTC
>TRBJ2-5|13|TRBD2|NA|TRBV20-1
CSASTTSVGTQYF
TGCAGTGCTAGTACGACTAGCGTTGGGACCCAGTACTTC
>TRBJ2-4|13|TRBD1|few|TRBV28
CASSGQVLYGQYF
TGTGCCAGCAGCGGACAGGTTCTTTACGGGCAGTACTTC
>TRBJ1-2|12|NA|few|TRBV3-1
CASSQDTFGYTF
TGTGCCAGCAGCCAAGATACGTTTGGCTACACCTTC
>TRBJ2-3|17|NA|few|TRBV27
CASKGRVGVTDTDTQYF
TGTGCCAGCAAAGGTCGGGTCGGGGTCACCGACACAGATACGCAGTATTTT
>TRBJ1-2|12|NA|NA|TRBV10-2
CASIGAGYGYTF
TGCGCCAGCATTGGGGCAGGATATGGCTACACCTTC
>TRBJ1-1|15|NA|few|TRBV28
CASSPRRTDFTEAFF
TGTGCCAGCAGTCCTCGTCGGACGGATTTCACTGAAGCTTTCTTT